This T cell receptor beta chain was retrieved from a study of beta chain features in type 1 diabetes. Overall study context: The number of sorted cells examined across all samples was approximately 100 million. Study outcomes and limitations: Lower insertion and higher deletion counts appeared at VDJ junctions in type 1 diabetes patients. Sequencing from cDNA could over-represent high-TCR-expressing cells.

CDR1 and CDR2 (germline): SGHVS, FNYEAQ. This CDR3 has 15 residues. Trimming at V came to 4 bases and at J to 2 bases, leaving 6 bases not matched to a gene. To note about this clone: The antigen is not known.

Sequencing targeted expressed TCRB transcripts, as all isolated RNA had been reverse transcribed. The table came from immunoSEQ multiplex PCR; TCRdb's copy has only in-frame clones and leaves some out. The sample holds hundreds of thousands of clones; less than 20% are singletons and the top ten take around 0.095%. What was sequenced was naive CD4+ T cells from blood. The chain couples TRBV7-6 to TRBJ2-7, with TRBD2 matching 9 bases. This receptor was taken from a man aged 18 to 35 in good health. The DNA of the CDR3 is TGTGCCAGCAGCTCCCTAGCGGGAAAGACCTACGAGCAGTACTTC. The encoded protein is CASSSLAGKTYEQYF.